The 5 T cell receptor beta chains below were found in one sample sequenced in a study of blood T cell repertoires in COVID-19 (dated by TCRdb to 2020 to 2022). Receptors were amplified or captured by the immunoSEQ multiplex PCR assay. Entries here come from immuneACCESS through TCRdb and include only in-frame sequences with V and J called. Some clones fail to appear in such tables; in the studies checked, an unresolved V gene covers under half of the shortfall, and the cause of the remainder is unknown. Within this sample are approximately 150,000 clones, with approximately 73% of them counted one time only. 4% to 4.5% of the sample goes to the ten largest clones. Sequenced sample: peripheral blood. All receptors come from a man between 60 and 75 years old with acute or convalescent COVID-19.

This clone was seen just once. The gene calls are TRBV7-2 and TRBJ2-7; D is uncertain. Germline V gene data show CDR1 as SGHTA and CDR2 as FQGNSA. Trimming pared 2 bases from V and 5 bases from J, leaving 25 bases between. The CDR3 consists of 18 residues. CDR3 coding DNA: TGTGCCAGCAGCTTACTGGCCGACATAATAGAATCCCCCCACGAGCAGTACTTC. It translates to CASSLLADIIESPHEQYF.

The chain employs TRBV15 and TRBJ2-5, with D perhaps matching TRBD2 (5 bases). CDR1 LNHNV and CDR2 YYDKDF come from the germline V gene (reference sequence). Trimming cost V 0 bases and J 4 bases, with 12 bases left between them. The CDR3 consists of 15 residues. This chain's CDR3 is CATSRDAGSGETQYF. The DNA of the CDR3 is TGTGCCACCAGCAGAGATGCGGGTAGTGGAGAGACCCAGTACTTC.

This sequence joins TRBV25-1 and TRBJ1-2; 8 nucleotides match TRBD1. The CDR3 is 16 residues long. V shed 7 bases, J shed 1 base, and the junction held 11 bases outside the gene matches. The germline CDR1 and CDR2 sequences are MGHDK and SYGVNS. The CDR3 DNA follows: TGTGCCAGCAACCCGGGACAGGCCGGCTTTAACTATGGCTACACCTTC. This codes for CASNPGQAGFNYGYTF.

CDR3 residues: CSGARPNTGELFF. DNA of the CDR3: TGCAGCGGTGCTAGGCCCAACACCGGGGAGCTGTTTTTT. The chain has TRBV29-1 and TRBJ2-2; D call uncertain. Germline V gene sequence: CDR1 SQVTM, CDR2 ANQGSEA. Trimming cost V 7 bases and J 2 bases, with 11 bases left between them. CDR3 length equals 13 residues.

This chain connects TRBV7-6 to TRBJ2-3; 8 bases are a match to TRBD1. The CDR3 sequence is 17 residues long. The J segment lost 2 bases and the V segment lost 4 bases, leaving 11 bases of the junction unmatched. Germline loops: CDR1 SGHVS, CDR2 FNYEAQ. CDR3: CASSSTLRDRHTDTQYF. CDR3 DNA sequence: TGTGCCAGCAGCTCCACACTACGGGACAGGCACACAGATACGCAGTATTTT.